This is a list of T cell receptor beta chains from one sample in a study of T cell responses to AZD1222 COVID-19 vaccine. Repertoires were generated with immunoSEQ multiplex PCR, while TCRdb's copy carries only in-frame clones and drops some. The table lists roughly 150,000 clones, approximately 89% of them singletons, with more than 0.9% in the top ten. The sample in question was peripheral blood, obtained 28 days after the second AZD1222 dose. Receptors were obtained from an adult who received the AZD1222 COVID-19 vaccine. CDR3s include the opening cysteine and the closing phenylalanine or tryptophan. D genes are given only for firm matches. Only part of the rows carry a size: once, few, many, or a class if the clone is expanded.

J: TRBJ2-3; size: -; V: TRBV5-1; D: -; DNA: TGCGCCAGCAGCTTGGTAAATGGGGACACAGATACGCAGTATTTT; CDR3: CASSLVNGDTDTQYF
J: TRBJ1-2; size: -; V: TRBV28; D: -; DNA: TGTGCCAGCAGACAAACTACCGGAGGGAACTGGGGATATGGCTACACCTTC; CDR3: CASRQTTGGNWGYGYTF
J: TRBJ2-2; size: -; V: TRBV2; D: TRBD2; DNA: TGTGCCAGCACAGGACTAGCGGTGAACACCGGGGAGCTGTTTTTT; CDR3: CASTGLAVNTGELFF
J: TRBJ1-5; size: -; V: TRBV28; D: -; DNA: TGTGCCAGCAGTTTATGGATTCAGCCCCAGCATTTT; CDR3: CASSLWIQPQHF
J: TRBJ2-7; size: -; V: TRBV27; D: TRBD2; DNA: TGTGCCAGCAGGGGACTAGCGGGAGTCAACGAGCAGTACTTC; CDR3: CASRGLAGVNEQYF
J: TRBJ2-5; size: -; V: TRBV29-1; D: TRBD1; DNA: TGCAGCGTGCGCGGGACAGGGGGTACCGCAGGGACCCAGTACTTC; CDR3: CSVRGTGGTAGTQYF
J: TRBJ1-2; size: -; V: TRBV4-2; D: TRBD1; DNA: TGTGCCAGCAGCCAGTTACAGGGGGCCTTGTATGGCTACACCTTC; CDR3: CASSQLQGALYGYTF
J: TRBJ2-5; size: -; V: TRBV2; D: -; DNA: TGTGCCAGCAGTGCGGGGCTGCAAGAGACCCAGTACTTC; CDR3: CASSAGLQETQYF
J: TRBJ2-3; size: -; V: TRBV6-5; D: -; DNA: TGTGCCAGCAGTTACGTCGCGGATACGCAGTATTTT; CDR3: CASSYVADTQYF
J: TRBJ1-5; size: -; V: TRBV12-3/TRBV12-4; D: -; DNA: TGTGCCAGCAGGGAGAGAAACAATCAGCCCCAGCATTTT; CDR3: CASRERNNQPQHF
J: TRBJ1-1; size: -; V: TRBV2; D: TRBD1; DNA: TGTGCCAGCGGGGGACAGGTAAACACTGAAGCTTTCTTT; CDR3: CASGGQVNTEAFF
J: TRBJ1-6; size: -; V: TRBV7-2; D: -; DNA: TGTGCCAGCAGCTTGGGGTTGGGTCTTCCCCTCCACTTT; CDR3: CASSLGLGLPLHF
J: TRBJ1-2; size: -; V: TRBV3-1/TRBV3-2; D: -; DNA: TGTGCCAGCAGCCAAGATAGCGGGGGGACTAGAGGCTATGGCTACACCTTC; CDR3: CASSQDSGGTRGYGYTF
J: TRBJ1-6; size: once; V: TRBV7-9; D: -; DNA: TGTGCCAGCAGCTTAGGTGGGGGGCGAAATTCACCCCTCCACTTT; CDR3: CASSLGGGRNSPLHF
J: TRBJ2-1; size: -; V: TRBV4-1; D: TRBD2; DNA: TGCGCCAGCAGCCAAGTCGCGGGAGGGGAGATTGAGCAGTTCTTC; CDR3: CASSQVAGGEIEQFF
J: TRBJ2-1; size: once; V: TRBV7-6; D: TRBD2; DNA: TGTGCCAGCAGCTTATTACTAGCGGGAGGCCGCCGCAATGAGCAGTTCTTC; CDR3: CASSLLLAGGRRNEQFF
J: TRBJ2-4; size: -; V: TRBV19; D: -; DNA: TGTGCCACTTCGAGGGGGGCCAAAAACATTCAGTACTTC; CDR3: CATSRGAKNIQYF
J: TRBJ1-2; size: -; V: TRBV28; D: -; DNA: TGTGCCATCTCCGGATCCCCCAGGAATGGCTACACCTTC; CDR3: CAISGSPRNGYTF
J: TRBJ1-2; size: -; V: TRBV7-2; D: -; DNA: TGTGCCAGCAGCCCTGGGGGCGGATCGGTCGGCTACACCTTC; CDR3: CASSPGGGSVGYTF
J: TRBJ2-3; size: -; V: TRBV7-6; D: TRBD2; DNA: TGTGCCAGCAGCCCTGGGACTAGCGGGAGCACAGATACGCAGTATTTT; CDR3: CASSPGTSGSTDTQYF
J: TRBJ1-6; size: -; V: TRBV2; D: -; DNA: TGTGCCGGGGAGGACGGTAATTCACCCCTCCACTTT; CDR3: CAGEDGNSPLHF
J: TRBJ2-1; size: -; V: TRBV15; D: -; DNA: TGTGCCACCAGCGGAGACAGGTCGAAAGTCTATGAGCAGTTCTTC; CDR3: CATSGDRSKVYEQFF
J: TRBJ2-5; size: once; V: TRBV9; D: TRBD2; DNA: TGTGCCAGCAGCGTAGAAGGGGCGGGAGAGGTATCGGAGACCCAGTACTTC; CDR3: CASSVEGAGEVSETQYF
J: TRBJ2-7; size: -; V: TRBV4-2; D: TRBD2; DNA: TGTGCCAGCAGCCAAGGGCTTACCGGTTTAGCGGGAAACCCCTACGAGCAGTACTTC; CDR3: CASSQGLTGLAGNPYEQYF
J: TRBJ1-6; size: -; V: TRBV29-1; D: TRBD1; DNA: TGCAGCGTGGGACAGGGGAGCGATTCACCCCTCCACTTT; CDR3: CSVGQGSDSPLHF
J: TRBJ1-4; size: -; V: TRBV11-3; D: -; DNA: TGTGCCAGCAGCTTAGGCCGGGGGGATGCGACTAATGAAAAACTGTTTTTT; CDR3: CASSLGRGDATNEKLFF
J: TRBJ1-2; size: -; V: TRBV29-1; D: -; DNA: TGCAGCGTTTGGAATGGTTCTAACTATGGCTACACCTTC; CDR3: CSVWNGSNYGYTF
J: TRBJ2-7; size: -; V: TRBV6-2/TRBV6-3; D: TRBD1; DNA: TGTGCCAGCAGTTCCCGCCGACCCGGACAGGGGGGCGAGCAGTACTTC; CDR3: CASSSRRPGQGGEQYF
J: TRBJ2-2; size: once; V: TRBV9; D: -; DNA: TGTGCCAGCAGCGGGCCACAGGGTGGCACCGGGGAGCTGTTTTTT; CDR3: CASSGPQGGTGELFF
J: TRBJ1-2; size: -; V: TRBV15; D: -; DNA: TGTGCCACCAGCAGAAGAGACGTCGGCTACACCTTC; CDR3: CATSRRDVGYTF
J: TRBJ2-7; size: -; V: TRBV6-2/TRBV6-3; D: TRBD1; DNA: TGTGCCAGCAGTTACTGGGACAGGAGGAACGAGCAGTACTTC; CDR3: CASSYWDRRNEQYF
J: TRBJ2-7; size: -; V: TRBV9; D: -; DNA: TGTGCCAGCTCCCGGGACGGCAATTCCTACGAGCAGTACTTC; CDR3: CASSRDGNSYEQYF
J: TRBJ1-1; size: once; V: TRBV7-8; D: TRBD1; DNA: TGTGCCAGCAGCGCCCGGGACAGGGGGACGAACACTGAAGCTTTCTTT; CDR3: CASSARDRGTNTEAFF
J: TRBJ2-1; size: -; V: TRBV7-8; D: TRBD1; DNA: TGTGCCAGCAGCCAGGACAGGGAGAGGAATGAGCAGTTCTTC; CDR3: CASSQDRERNEQFF
J: TRBJ2-1; size: few; V: TRBV3-1/TRBV3-2; D: -; DNA: TGTGCCAGCAGCCAAGATTTGTCCCCCTACAATGAGCAGTTCTTC; CDR3: CASSQDLSPYNEQFF
J: TRBJ1-5; size: -; V: TRBV19; D: -; DNA: TGTGCCAGTAGTATAGTTTGGGGGAGTCAGCCCCAGCATTTT; CDR3: CASSIVWGSQPQHF
J: TRBJ2-7; size: -; V: TRBV6-1; D: TRBD1; DNA: TGTGCCAGCAGTGAGGGGACAGGGACTACGTACGAGCAGTACTTC; CDR3: CASSEGTGTTYEQYF
J: TRBJ1-2; size: -; V: TRBV19; D: TRBD1; DNA: TGTGCCACTAGGACAGGGGCTAACTATGGCTACACCTTC; CDR3: CATRTGANYGYTF
J: TRBJ1-2; size: -; V: TRBV10-3; D: TRBD1; DNA: TGTGCCATCACCCCTGGAGGACAGGACGTTAACTATGGCTACACCTTC; CDR3: CAITPGGQDVNYGYTF
J: TRBJ2-7; size: -; V: TRBV4-1; D: TRBD1; DNA: TGCGCCAGCAGCTCACGTCCGGGACAGGGGAGCCACGAGCAGTACTTC; CDR3: CASSSRPGQGSHEQYF
J: TRBJ2-1; size: -; V: TRBV4-1; D: -; DNA: TGCGCCAGCAGCCAATTGAGGGGGTACAATGAGCAGTTCTTC; CDR3: CASSQLRGYNEQFF
J: TRBJ1-4; size: -; V: TRBV19; D: -; DNA: TGTGCCAGTAGTATTGCGTCTGCTGGGAAACTGTTTTTT; CDR3: CASSIASAGKLFF
J: TRBJ2-2; size: -; V: TRBV5-1; D: -; DNA: TGCGCCAGCAGCTTGTGGGCTGCTAGCGTCCCGAACACCGGGGAGCTGTTTTTT; CDR3: CASSLWAASVPNTGELFF
J: TRBJ2-7; size: once; V: TRBV5-4; D: TRBD2; DNA: TGTGCCAGCAGCGACCGGACTAGCGGGAGCTACGAGCAGTACTTC; CDR3: CASSDRTSGSYEQYF
J: TRBJ1-1; size: -; V: TRBV27; D: TRBD1; DNA: TGTGCCAGCAGGGATTCTCCCGGGACAGGACACACTGAAGCTTTCTTT; CDR3: CASRDSPGTGHTEAFF
J: TRBJ1-1; size: -; V: TRBV5-1; D: -; DNA: TGCGCCAGCACGATTACCGGGACGGCGAACACTGAAGCTTTCTTT; CDR3: CASTITGTANTEAFF